This TCR beta chain emerged from a study of lymphopenia after photon versus proton radiotherapy. Study-wide results and caveats: Oligoclonal CD8+ Temra expansion after nadir drove photon patients' diversity drop. Relative stability marked proton patients; photon patients lost diversity and naive cells.

Per the germline V gene, CDR1 is SGHNT and CDR2 is YYREEE (reference sequence). This CDR3 comprises 13 residues. V lost 9 bases, J lost 4 bases, and 16 bases lay in between. Relative to its sample, this clone is medium-sized (0.01 to 0.1%). The antigen remains unidentified. Clones were sequenced by immunoSEQ multiplex PCR, and TCRdb holds only the in-frame ones, with some missing. Among nearly 25,000 clones listed, 70% to 85% were seen once. The clonotype was recovered from a woman aged 70-85 years with pancreatic cancer. The V and J genes are TRBV5-4 and TRBJ1-1, with D tentatively TRBD1 (6 bases). Sequencing used peripheral blood, obtained from a patient treated with proton-based radiotherapy. CDR3 in amino acids: CATRTDRGTEAFF. The CDR3 DNA reads as TGTGCCACTAGGACAGACCGGGGCACTGAAGCTTTCTTT.